Following are 22 T cell receptor beta chains from one sample sequenced in a study of blood T cell repertoires in COVID-19. Measured with immunoSEQ multiplex PCR; TCRdb has only the in-frame clones, and not every one. The repertoire holds 150,000 to 200,000 clones, 86% seen once, with about 0.98% in the top ten. The sequenced material came from peripheral blood. Receptors were obtained from a man aged 18 to 30 with acute or convalescent COVID-19.

The chain carries TRBV30 and TRBJ2-7; D possibly corresponds to TRBD1 (5 bases). This CDR3 spans 12 amino acids. The V gene lost 3 bases and the J gene lost 2 bases, with 8 bases spanning the gap. Germline V gene data show CDR1 as GTSNPN and CDR2 as SVGIG (reference sequence). The CDR3 spells CAWSRVAYEQYF. The CDR3, as DNA: TGTGCCTGGAGCAGGGTGGCCTACGAGCAGTACTTC.

This chain links TRBV5-5 with TRBJ2-7; 13 nucleotides agree with TRBD2. V trimming: 4 bases; J trimming: 4 bases; junction bases outside the gene matches: 5. In germline, CDR1 is SGHKS, CDR2 YYEKEE (reference sequence). CDR3 size: 15 residues. This CDR3 is CASSRGTSGEYEQYV. The CDR3 DNA is TGTGCCAGCAGCAGGGGGACTAGCGGGGAGTACGAGCAGTACGTC.

The chain uses TRBV7-9 and TRBJ2-5; D is unresolved. In germline, CDR1 is SEHNR, CDR2 FQNEAQ (reference sequence). This CDR3 has 13 amino acids. V was trimmed by 5 bases and J by 5 bases, leaving 12 bases between them. The DNA for the CDR3 is TGTGCCAGCAGCGCTACTATGCCGGAGACCCAGTACTTC. Residues: CASSATMPETQYF.

This chain's CDR3 is CASSLWGQGHQPQHF. For the CDR3, the DNA is TGTGCCAGCAGCTTATGGGGACAGGGCCATCAGCCCCAGCATTTT. V usage is TRBV7-2 and J usage is TRBJ1-5; TRBD1 agrees at 9 bases. The CDR3 covers 15 residues. V was pared by 2 bases and J by 5 bases, with 4 bases of the junction left unmatched. CDR1 SGHTA and CDR2 FQGNSA come from the germline V gene.

CDR3 nucleotides: TGTGCCTGGAGCACCCGCCCGGGACAGGGGGCTCTAAGATATGGCTACACCTTC. Amino acid sequence: CAWSTRPGQGALRYGYTF. This chain joins TRBV30 and TRBJ1-2; 12 positions agree with TRBD1. The length of the CDR3 is 18 residues. After removal of 3 bases from V and 5 bases from J, the junction contained 16 bases not matched to a gene. Germline CDR1 is GTSNPN and CDR2 is SVGIG (reference sequence).

This chain joins TRBV19 and TRBJ1-6; 11 bases map to TRBD1. This CDR3 is built from 17 residues. With 5 bases clipped from V and 6 bases from J, the junction kept 9 bases outside the gene matches. CDR1 is LNHDA and CDR2 is SQIVND in the germline V gene (reference sequence). DNA for the CDR3: TGTGCCAGTAGTCCCCGGACAGGGGGCCGGGCTAATTCACCCCTCCACTTT. Translating it yields CASSPRTGGRANSPLHF.

The V call is TRBV27, the J call TRBJ1-2, with 7 bases lining up with TRBD1. Germline loops: CDR1 MNHEY, CDR2 SMNVEV (reference sequence). With V trimmed by 4 bases and J by 6 bases, 8 bases remained unmatched. The CDR3 is 14 amino acids. The CDR3 region is CASSYLQGGDGYTF. In DNA, the CDR3 is TGTGCCAGCAGTTACCTCCAGGGGGGAGATGGCTACACCTTC.

The chain has TRBV7-9 and TRBJ2-7; D may be TRBD2 (6 bases). Per the germline V gene, CDR1 is SEHNR and CDR2 is FQNEAQ (reference sequence). The CDR3 totals 15 residues. V was trimmed by 5 bases and J by 3 bases, leaving 17 bases between them. CDR3 sequence reads: CASSPFRRGDYEQYF. CDR3 sequence (DNA): TGTGCCAGCAGCCCATTTAGGAGGGGCGACTACGAGCAGTACTTC.

The genes are TRBV27 and TRBJ2-1, with 11 bases matching TRBD2. V was clipped by 6 bases and J by 6 bases; unmatched bases: 7. Germline CDR1 is MNHEY and CDR2 is SMNVEV (reference sequence). The CDR3 has 15 residues. The CDR3: CASSLPSGGSNEQFF. The DNA of the CDR3 is TGTGCCAGCAGCCTACCTAGCGGGGGGTCCAATGAGCAGTTCTTC.

The chain is built from TRBV6-5 and TRBJ1-5, with D perhaps matching TRBD1 (6 bases). Looked up from germline, CDR1 is MNHEY and CDR2 is SVGAGI. The CDR3 is 13 residues long. V lost 5 bases and J 6 bases, leaving 11 bases between the germline ends. CDR3 sequence (DNA): TGTGCCAGCAGTACAGGGTCAGGTCAGCCCCAGCATTTT. The encoded protein is CASSTGSGQPQHF.

The chain links TRBV2 to TRBJ1-2; the match to TRBD1 covers 11 bases. Looked up from germline, CDR1 is SNHLY and CDR2 is FYNNEI. CDR3 length equals 17 residues. Trimming cost V 7 bases and J 4 bases; bases outside gene matches: 14. CDR3 sequence reads: CASTPPGTGGRGYGYTF. The CDR3 region has the DNA TGTGCCAGCACTCCTCCCGGGACAGGGGGTCGCGGCTATGGCTACACCTTC.

This clone was seen just once. The J gene is TRBJ1-3, the V gene TRBV11-1; D possibly corresponds to TRBD1 (5 bases). Germline-derived CDR1 and CDR2 are SGHAT and FQDESV (reference sequence). The CDR3 length is 16 residues. V shed 2 bases and J shed 4 bases, with 15 bases lying between them. The DNA for the CDR3 is TGTGCCAGCAGCTTAACCCGGCCCAGGGCGGGAAACACCATATATTTT. Residues: CASSLTRPRAGNTIYF.

V usage is TRBV30 and J usage is TRBJ2-6; no reliable D call. This CDR3 region has 12 residues. The V and J ends lost 7 bases and 0 bases respectively, with 4 bases between them. Germline CDR1 and CDR2: GTSNPN and SVGIG (reference sequence). The DNA for the CDR3 is TGTGCCTTACACTCTGGGGCCAACGTCCTGACTTTC. It translates to CALHSGANVLTF.

V usage is TRBV6-5 and J usage is TRBJ2-3, with D perhaps TRBD1 (5 bases). The CDR3 has 13 amino acids. The V end was cut by 9 bases, the J end by 0 bases, with 10 bases between. CDR1 MNHEY and CDR2 SVGAGI come from the germline V gene. CDR3 in amino acids: CASRQRSTDTQYF. The DNA for the CDR3 is TGTGCCAGTCGACAGAGGAGCACAGATACGCAGTATTTT.

The J gene is TRBJ1-1, the V gene TRBV28; D gene uncertain. The CDR3 contains 12 residues. Germline CDR1 and CDR2: MDHEN and SYDVKM. Trimming cost V 4 bases and J 0 bases, with 3 bases left between them. The CDR3 sequence: CASSSVNTEAFF. Written as DNA, the CDR3 is TGTGCCAGCAGTTCAGTGAACACTGAAGCTTTCTTT. The variable domain in full, completed from reference TRBV28 and TRBJ1-1, reads DVKVTQSSRYLVKRTGEKVFLECVQDMDHENMFWYRQDPGLGLRLIYFSYDVKMKEKGDIPEGYSVSREKKERFSLILESASTNQTSMYLCASSSVNTEAFFGQGTRLTVV.

This rearrangement joins TRBV6-5 to TRBJ1-5, with no clear D. Germline V lookup: CDR1 MNHEY, CDR2 SVGAGI. Trimming stripped 9 bases from V and 2 bases from J, with 14 bases between. The CDR3 totals 14 residues. The chain's CDR3 is CASRGSPGNQPQHF. DNA of the CDR3: TGTGCCAGTCGAGGTTCCCCGGGCAATCAGCCCCAGCATTTT.

V is TRBV9 and J is TRBJ2-5; 13 nucleotides match TRBD2. The trim removed 1 base at V and 4 bases at J, leaving 4 bases unmatched. CDR3 length equals 16 residues. Germline V gives CDR1 SGDLS, CDR2 YYNGEE. In DNA, the CDR3 is TGTGCCAGCAGCGTACGACTAGCGGGGGGTTTAGAGACCCAGTACTTC. Protein product: CASSVRLAGGLETQYF.

This chain connects TRBV7-9 to TRBJ2-5; no definite D call. The CDR3 totals 14 residues. The V end was cut by 2 bases, the J end by 1 base, with 8 bases between. Germline V gene sequence: CDR1 SEHNR, CDR2 FQNEAQ (reference sequence). The CDR3 DNA reads TGTGCCAGCAGCTTAAGCGAAATCCAAGAGACCCAGTACTTC. Encoded protein: CASSLSEIQETQYF.

The genes are TRBV10-2 and TRBJ2-3, with 8 bases lining up with TRBD2. The CDR3 runs to 16 residues. Germline CDR1 and CDR2: WSHSY and SAAADI. The trim removed 4 bases at V and 10 bases at J, leaving 16 bases unmatched. The CDR3 loop reads CASSVSLRGGGSAQYF. CDR3 DNA: TGCGCCAGCAGTGTCTCCCTCCGGGGGGGAGGGTCCGCGCAGTATTTT.

The V gene is TRBV29-1, the J gene TRBJ2-3; no clear D gene. This CDR3 spans 14 amino acids. The V and J ends lost 6 bases and 0 bases respectively, with 13 bases between them. Germline V gene data show CDR1 as SQVTM and CDR2 as ANQGSEA. This CDR3 is CSVTIDYSTDTQYF. CDR3 in DNA: TGCAGCGTCACTATAGATTATAGCACAGATACGCAGTATTTT.

In this sample, this clone turned up once. The chain joins TRBV11-2 to TRBJ1-1; TRBD1 matches 11 bases. The CDR3 runs to 14 residues. Per the germline V gene, CDR1 is SGHAT and CDR2 is FQNNGV. Germline trimming cut 9 bases from V and 5 bases from J; bases unmatched to any gene: 8. DNA of the CDR3: TGTGCCAGTGGAGCCGGGACAGGGGGTACTGAAGCTTTCTTT. Protein sequence: CASGAGTGGTEAFF.

The chain links TRBV19 to TRBJ1-6; 9 bases fit TRBD1. Germline V gene lookup returns CDR1 LNHDA and CDR2 SQIVND (reference sequence). J gave up 7 bases and V 10 bases, and 14 bases lay outside the gene matches. The CDR3 is made up of 16 amino acids. Here the CDR3 DNA reads TGTGCCACGAGGGAACAGGGGGCGCGGAGCAATTCACCCCTCCACTTT. The encoded protein is CATREQGARSNSPLHF. The entire variable domain, with the rest obtained from reference TRBV19 and TRBJ1-6, is as follows: DGGITQSPKYLFRKEGQNVTLSCEQNLNHDAMYWYRQDPGQGLRLIYYSQIVNDFQKGDIAEGYSVSREKKESFPLTVTSAQKNPTAFYLCATREQGARSNSPLHFGNGTRLTVT.